These 10 T cell receptor beta chains were sequenced from one sample in a study of blood T cell repertoires in COVID-19. The data were produced by immunoSEQ multiplex PCR, yet TCRdb's version contains in-frame clones alone and is incomplete. The sample includes around 290,000 clones, approximately 89% seen only once; the top ten take approximately 7.8%. The sequenced material came from peripheral blood. Source of these receptors: a woman aged 45 to 65 who had recovered from COVID-19.

The chain links TRBV18 to TRBJ2-1; D possibly corresponds to TRBD1 (6 bases). CDR3 size: 13 residues. The germline CDR1 and CDR2 sequences are KGHSH and LQKENI. The V and J ends lost 5 bases and 2 bases respectively, with 7 bases between them. The CDR3 spells CASSGQPYNEQFF. The CDR3 coding sequence is TGTGCCAGCTCAGGACAGCCCTACAATGAGCAGTTCTTC.

CDR3 sequence (DNA): TGTGCCAGCGCCGTTGGGCCCGGGGAGCTGTTTTTT. Translation: CASAVGPGELFF. J is TRBJ2-2 and V is TRBV11-3; D is unclear. Germline lookup yields CDR1 SGHNT and CDR2 YENEEA. Between the trimmed V and J ends, which lost 8 bases and 6 bases, there was a span of 10 bases. The CDR3 has 12 amino acids. The entire variable domain, with the rest obtained from reference TRBV11-3 and TRBJ2-2, is as follows: EAGVVQSPRYKIIEKKQPVAFWCNPISGHNTLYWYLQNLGQGPELLIRYENEEAVDDSQLPKDRFSAERLKGVDSTLKIQPAELGDSAVYLCASAVGPGELFFGEGSRLTVL.

Only one count was recorded for this clone. The rearrangement joins TRBV25-1 to TRBJ2-3, with D perhaps TRBD2 (5 bases). Per germline, CDR1 MGHDK and CDR2 SYGVNS. The CDR3 covers 13 residues. Trimming cost V 5 bases and J 1 base, with 7 bases left between them. CDR3: CASSPGGTDTQYF. The DNA for the CDR3 is TGTGCCAGCAGTCCCGGGGGCACAGATACGCAGTATTTT.

The chain combines TRBV19 with TRBJ1-3; 10 bases agree with TRBD1. V trimming: 10 bases; J trimming: 0 bases; junction bases outside the gene matches: 6. The germline V gene encodes CDR1 LNHDA and CDR2 SQIVND (reference sequence). This CDR3 comprises 15 residues. Here the CDR3 DNA reads TGTGCCACCCGGGACAGGGGTATCTCTGGAAACACCATATATTTT. Translating gives CATRDRGISGNTIYF.

The chain recombines TRBV5-4 with TRBJ1-1, with unresolved D. The CDR3 runs to 15 residues. The germline V and J ends were trimmed by 5 bases and 5 bases, with 19 bases remaining between them. Germline V gene lookup returns CDR1 SGHNT and CDR2 YYREEE (reference sequence). The CDR3 region has the DNA TGTGCCAGCAGTCCTAATCTAGGGAGTTGGACTGAAGCTTTCTTT. Translating it yields CASSPNLGSWTEAFF.

This clone was counted between two and nine times. The chain recombines TRBV10-2 with TRBJ1-1; a weak D match, TRBD1 (6 bases). Trimming pared 3 bases from V and 8 bases from J, leaving 7 bases between. CDR1 and CDR2 from the germline V gene are WSHSY and SAAADI. This CDR3 has 11 residues. The CDR3 nucleotides are TGCGCCAGCAGTGACGACAGGGAAGCTTTCTTT. Translated, it gives CASSDDREAFF.

This clone appeared a single time. The chain has TRBV30 and TRBJ1-3, with TRBD1 matching 9 bases. J lost 8 bases, V lost 2 bases, and 4 bases had no gene match. From germline, CDR1 is GTSNPN and CDR2 SVGIG (reference sequence). This CDR3 is 13 amino acids long. The CDR3 reads CAWSRDRVDTIYF. The CDR3 region has the DNA TGTGCCTGGAGTCGGGACAGGGTAGACACCATATATTTT.

This chain connects TRBV5-1 to TRBJ2-7, with D possibly matching TRBD2 (5 bases). Trimming shortened V by 4 bases and J by 1 base, and 9 bases separated the two germline ends. The V gene's germline CDR1 is SGHRS and CDR2 YFSETQ. CDR3 size: 13 residues. Here the CDR3 reads CASSLAISYEQYF. Written as DNA, the CDR3 is TGCGCCAGCAGCCTAGCTATATCCTACGAGCAGTACTTC.

A single count supports this clone. The chain recombines TRBV5-1 with TRBJ1-4; 8 positions agree with TRBD1. The V and J ends lost 3 bases and 4 bases, in that order; junction bases with no gene match: 5. CDR3 length equals 15 residues. Germline CDR1 is SGHRS and CDR2 is YFSETQ. CDR3 sequence: CASSSTGGFNEKLFF. The DNA for the CDR3 is TGCGCCAGCAGCTCTACAGGGGGGTTTAATGAAAAACTGTTTTTT.

In this sample, this clone turned up once. The gene calls are TRBV7-4 and TRBJ1-1; D is ambiguous. This CDR3 comprises 18 residues. Between the trimmed V and J ends, which lost 1 base and 0 bases, there was a span of 18 bases. Germline V CDR1 and CDR2: SGHVT, SQSDAQ. The chain's CDR3 is CASSLVAERQVMNTEAFF. CDR3 sequence (DNA): TGTGCCAGCAGCTTAGTGGCTGAGAGACAAGTGATGAACACTGAAGCTTTCTTT.